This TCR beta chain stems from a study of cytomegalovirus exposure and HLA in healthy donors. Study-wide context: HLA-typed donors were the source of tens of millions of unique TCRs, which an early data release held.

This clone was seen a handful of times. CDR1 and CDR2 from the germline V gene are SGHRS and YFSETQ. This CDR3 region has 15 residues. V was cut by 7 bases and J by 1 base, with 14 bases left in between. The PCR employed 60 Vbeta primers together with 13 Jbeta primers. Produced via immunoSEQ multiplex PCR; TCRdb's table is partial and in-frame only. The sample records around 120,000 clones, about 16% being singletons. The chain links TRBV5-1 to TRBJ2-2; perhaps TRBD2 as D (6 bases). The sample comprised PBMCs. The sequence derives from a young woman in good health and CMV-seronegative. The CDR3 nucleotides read TGCGCCAGCCGAGGGGACTTTTTGAACACCGGGGAGCTGTTTTTT. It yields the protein CASRGDFLNTGELFF.